A selection of T cell receptor beta chains follows, all from one sample in a study of a mutant IDH1 vaccine in newly diagnosed glioma. For these receptors, no antigen is known. TCRdb keeps only in-frame clones here, not all; method: immunoSEQ multiplex PCR. The table lists around 30,000 clones, around nine tenths of them singletons. The sample here was PBMCs, taken from a glioma patient whose treatment included an IDH1 peptide vaccine. The receptors derive from a woman aged 30 to 39 with glioma. Both conserved end residues are part of each CDR3. The D gene is left open where the match is weak. The listing skips clone size in some rows; elsewhere it reads once, few, many or a size class.

CDR3 DNA	CDR3 protein	V gene	J gene	D gene	clone size	CDR3 length
TGTGCCAGCAGTTTCCGGACTCATTCACCCCTCCACTTT	CASSFRTHSPLHF	TRBV27	TRBJ1-6	NA	NA	13
TGTGCCAGCAGCCCACCTGGGTCCAGGGCGAGTTCACCCCTCCACTTT	CASSPPGSRASSPLHF	TRBV7-9	TRBJ1-6	NA	NA	16
TGCAGCGTGGCGGGAAATGGCCCGTTCGACGAGCAGTACTTC	CSVAGNGPFDEQYF	TRBV29-1	TRBJ2-7	NA	NA	14
TGCGCCAGCAGCTCAAGGGCGGGGGCCCCAGGGGAGACCCAGTACTTC	CASSSRAGAPGETQYF	TRBV5-1	TRBJ2-5	NA	NA	16
TGCACCAGCAGCCAAGATCGGACTAGCGCCAATACGCAGTATTTT	CTSSQDRTSANTQYF	TRBV1	TRBJ2-3	NA	NA	15
TGTGCCAGCAGCTTGGACCCCAATCAGCCCCAGCATTTT	CASSLDPNQPQHF	TRBV5-4	TRBJ1-5	NA	once	13
TGCGCCAGCAGCCCAATACTTGACGGGGAGCTGTTTTTT	CASSPILDGELFF	TRBV5-1	TRBJ2-2	NA	NA	13
TGTGCCAGCAGCGCCGGGGTGTACTCCTACAATGAGCAGTTCTTC	CASSAGVYSYNEQFF	TRBV9	TRBJ2-1	NA	NA	15
TGCGCCAGCAGCCAAGTGATGGGGATATCTCAGCCCCAGCATTTT	CASSQVMGISQPQHF	TRBV4-1	TRBJ1-5	NA	NA	15
TGTGCCAGCAGTGAACTCAGATTGGATACGCAGTATTTT	CASSELRLDTQYF	TRBV6-1	TRBJ2-3	NA	NA	13
TGTGCCAGCAATCCCACCCCAGGGGGCTTTGGCTACACCTTC	CASNPTPGGFGYTF	TRBV4-2	TRBJ1-2	TRBD1	NA	14
TGTGCCAGCAGCTTGACAGGGGGTGAGGCAGAGACCCAGTACTTC	CASSLTGGEAETQYF	TRBV7-9	TRBJ2-5	TRBD1	NA	15
TGTGCCAGCAGCTTAGAGGGGAATAGCAATCAGCCCCAGCATTTT	CASSLEGNSNQPQHF	TRBV7-2	TRBJ1-5	NA	NA	15
TGTGCCAGCAGCTTAGTAATGGATACGCAGTATTTT	CASSLVMDTQYF	TRBV13	TRBJ2-3	NA	NA	12
TGCGCCAGCGGCCCAGTCTTAGAGACCCAGTACTTC	CASGPVLETQYF	TRBV5-1	TRBJ2-5	NA	NA	12
TGTGCCTGCGATTACGGAGCTGGGAGAATTAACGAGCAGTACTTC	CACDYGAGRINEQYF	TRBV19	TRBJ2-7	NA	NA	15
TGCGCCAGCAGCCAAGGGGCAAACGCTAACTATGGCTACACCTTC	CASSQGANANYGYTF	TRBV4-3	TRBJ1-2	NA	NA	15
TGTGCCAGCAGCTTATCGGCTAGCACGGATGAGCAGTTCTTC	CASSLSASTDEQFF	TRBV7-9	TRBJ2-1	NA	NA	14
TGTGCCAGTAGTACTACCCGACAGGAGAACACTGAAGCTTTCTTT	CASSTTRQENTEAFF	TRBV19	TRBJ1-1	NA	medium-sized	15
TGCGCCAGCAGCCAAGACACAGGGATTGGGACTGAAGCTTTCTTT	CASSQDTGIGTEAFF	TRBV4-3	TRBJ1-1	NA	NA	15
TGTGCCAGCAGTTACTTAGGGGTTAACTATGGCTACACCTTC	CASSYLGVNYGYTF	TRBV6-5	TRBJ1-2	NA	NA	14
TGTGCCAGCGCGGGGGGCGGAAACACCATATATTTT	CASAGGGNTIYF	TRBV2	TRBJ1-3	NA	NA	12